The 9 T cell receptor beta chains below were found in one sample sequenced in a study of T cells in Graves' hyperthyroidism and ophthalmopathy. Amplification of TCR beta CDR3 regions was performed using RNA transcripts as template. First-round RT-PCR of the TCR CDR3 relied on the HTBI primer set. TCRdb processed the multiplex PCR reads anew with MiXCR; each CDR3 protein has one entry. In the table there are fewer than 450,000 distinct CDR3 sequences, roughly 17% of which are singletons. The sequenced material came from blood. These receptors came from a woman aged 25 to 39 with Graves' hyperthyroidism that later progressed to Graves' ophthalmopathy.

This clonotype has at least ten counts. The V call is TRBV18, the J call TRBJ1-2; 8 bases are a match to TRBD1. V lost 3 bases, J lost 5 bases, and 8 bases stayed unmatched. This CDR3 has 15 amino acids. CDR1 and CDR2 (germline): KGHSH, LQKENI. The CDR3 DNA follows: TGTGCCAGCTCACCGGACAGGGAGGCGGTGTATGGCTACACCTTC. Its translation is CASSPDREAVYGYTF.

This clonotype was counted at least ten times. The chain employs TRBV6-1 and TRBJ1-5; D call uncertain. Germline lookup yields CDR1 MNHNS and CDR2 SASEGT. Trimming took 2 bases from V and 1 from J, leaving 12 bases between them. CDR3 length: 16 residues. In DNA form, the CDR3 reads TGTGCCAGCAGTGAAAAGAGGTTTGTGAGCAATCAGCCCCAGCATTTT. Translated, it gives CASSEKRFVSNQPQHF.

The rearrangement links TRBV4-1 to TRBJ1-1; TRBD1 agrees at 7 bases. This CDR3 contains 16 residues. The germline gives CDR1 MGHRA, CDR2 YSYEKL. The V gene end was trimmed by 1 base and the J gene end by 2 bases; junction bases not matched to a gene: 7. The CDR3 DNA reads as TGCGCCAGCAGCCAAGGACAGGGCCCAACTAACACTGAAGCTTTCTTT. This codes for CASSQGQGPTNTEAFF.

This clonotype was seen at least ten times. This chain links TRBV20-1 with TRBJ2-7; 12 bases match TRBD2. With 5 bases clipped from V and 6 bases from J, the junction kept 14 bases outside the gene matches. The length of the CDR3 is 16 residues. The germline CDR1 and CDR2 sequences are DFQATT and SNEGSKA (reference sequence). CDR3 nucleotide sequence: TGCAGTGCTGTCCCTCTAGCGGGGGGGCCCCTATTCGAGCAGTACTTC. Its protein is CSAVPLAGGPLFEQYF.

The chain employs TRBV19 and TRBJ1-5, with D unresolved. This CDR3 has 15 residues. The V and J ends lost 2 bases and 0 bases respectively, with 8 bases between them. The germline gives CDR1 LNHDA, CDR2 SQIVND (reference sequence). Here the CDR3 DNA reads TGTGCCAGTAGTATAACGGATTATAGCAATCAGCCCCAGCATTTT. Translated: CASSITDYSNQPQHF.

On this clonotype itself: This may arise from a read error, as a much more abundant clone is one base away. The chain has TRBV5-1 and TRBJ2-2, with TRBD2 matching over 9 bases. The V gene end was trimmed by 1 base and the J gene end by 3 bases; junction bases not matched to a gene: 10. The germline V gene encodes CDR1 SGHRS and CDR2 YFSETQ. The CDR3 length is 18 residues. The CDR3 DNA is TGCGCCAGCAGCTTGATTGGTAGCGGGAGAGCCGACACCGGGGAGCTGTTTTTT. This sequence encodes CASSLIGSGRADTGELFF. Combining the CDR3 with reference TRBV5-1 and TRBJ2-2 gives the whole variable domain KAGVTQTPRYLIKTRGQQVTLSCSPISGHRSVSWYQQTPGQGLQFLFEYFSETQRNKGNFPGRFSGRQFSNSRSEMNVSTLELGDSALYLCASSLIGSGRADTGELFFGEGSRLTVL.

This clonotype was counted at least ten times. The chain carries TRBV12-3 or TRBV12-4 and TRBJ2-3, with 7 bases identical to TRBD2. The CDR3 has 14 residues. With V trimmed by 0 bases and J by 8 bases, 5 bases remained unmatched. The CDR3 sequence: CASSLAGGEGTQYF. DNA of the CDR3: TGTGCCAGCAGTTTAGCGGGAGGGGAAGGTACGCAGTATTTT.

This clonotype was seen repeatedly, ten times or more. The V and J genes are TRBV29-1 and TRBJ2-1, with D perhaps TRBD2 (6 bases). In germline, CDR1 is SQVTM, CDR2 ANQGSEA. This CDR3 has 14 residues. Trimming removed 4 bases from V and 0 bases from J, with 10 bases in between. The CDR3 loop reads CSVGDGSSYNEQFF. The DNA for the CDR3 is TGCAGCGTTGGTGACGGGAGCTCCTACAATGAGCAGTTCTTC.

The chain is built from TRBV4-1 and TRBJ1-5; D perhaps matches TRBD1 (5 bases). V shed 1 base and J shed 4 bases, with 11 bases lying between them. From germline, CDR1 is MGHRA and CDR2 YSYEKL. The CDR3 consists of 15 residues. CDR3 sequence (DNA): TGCGCCAGCAGCCAAGGGGGGGTAGGAAATCAGCCCCAGCATTTT. Translation: CASSQGGVGNQPQHF.